A selection of T cell receptor beta chains follows, all from one sample in a study of PD-1 blockade in classical Hodgkin lymphoma. The repertoire was sequenced with immunoSEQ multiplex PCR; TCRdb's copy has only in-frame clones and lacks some. The sample yields approximately 32,000 clones, 82% seen once. Material: peripheral blood mononuclear cells (PBMCs), obtained at baseline. All receptors derive from a human donor with classical Hodgkin lymphoma. Both conserved end residues are part of each CDR3. The order of the fields is V gene, clone size, J gene, D gene, CDR3 protein, CDR3 DNA. The D gene is left open where the match is weak. The size entry is marked missing in some rows and otherwise reads once, few, many or a size class.

TRBV7-2	NA	TRBJ1-2	NA	CASSRLAANYGYTF	TGTGCCAGCAGTCGCTTAGCAGCTAACTATGGCTACACCTTC
TRBV7-9	NA	TRBJ2-7	NA	CASSGGDRQYF	TGTGCCAGCAGCGGGGGTGATCGGCAGTACTTC
TRBV5-1	NA	TRBJ2-3	NA	CASSLAEITDTQYF	TGCGCCAGCAGCTTGGCAGAAATCACAGATACGCAGTATTTT
TRBV5-1	NA	TRBJ1-4	NA	CASSLAQGGGREKLFF	TGCGCCAGCAGCTTGGCCCAGGGAGGAGGACGAGAAAAACTGTTTTTT
TRBV4-1	NA	TRBJ2-5	NA	CASSQDWGSGPQYF	TGCGCCAGCAGCCAAGATTGGGGATCGGGGCCCCAGTACTTC
TRBV7-9	few	TRBJ2-3	NA	CASSFGVRTDTQYF	TGTGCCAGCAGCTTTGGGGTTCGCACAGATACGCAGTATTTT
TRBV30	NA	TRBJ2-7	NA	CAWGRANEQYF	TGTGCCTGGGGGAGAGCGAACGAGCAGTACTTC
TRBV12-5	NA	TRBJ1-5	TRBD1	CASARTGGLNQPQHF	TGTGCTAGTGCCAGGACAGGGGGTCTAAATCAGCCCCAGCATTTT
TRBV7-3	NA	TRBJ2-2	TRBD1	CASSHPRTGGSGELFF	TGTGCCAGCAGCCACCCGAGGACAGGGGGTTCCGGGGAGCTGTTTTTT
TRBV11-3	NA	TRBJ1-3	NA	CASSSRQHGNTIYF	TGTGCCAGCAGCTCGCGACAGCATGGAAACACCATATATTTT
TRBV7-2	NA	TRBJ2-7	TRBD1	CASSLGQGAYEQYF	TGTGCCAGCAGCCTCGGGCAGGGGGCGTACGAGCAGTACTTC
TRBV5-6	NA	TRBJ2-5	NA	CASSLARQAFQETQYF	TGTGCCAGCAGCTTGGCTCGACAGGCCTTCCAAGAGACCCAGTACTTC
TRBV7-2	NA	TRBJ1-1	NA	CASSRMMNTEAFF	TGTGCCAGCAGCCGTATGATGAACACTGAAGCTTTCTTT
TRBV29-1	NA	TRBJ1-2	NA	CSVEEGQGYTF	TGCAGCGTTGAAGAAGGGCAGGGGTACACCTTC
TRBV2	NA	TRBJ1-2	NA	CASSAQTGSQGGYTF	TGTGCCAGCAGTGCCCAAACAGGGAGTCAAGGAGGCTACACCTTC
TRBV2	NA	TRBJ1-1	NA	CASSAAVEAFF	TGTGCCAGCAGTGCGGCAGTCGAGGCTTTCTTT
TRBV7-8	few	TRBJ2-7	NA	CASSYLETYEQYF	TGTGCCAGCAGCTATCTTGAGACCTACGAGCAGTACTTC
TRBV27	few	TRBJ2-2	NA	CASSSTGELFF	TGTGCCAGCAGTAGTACCGGGGAGCTGTTTTTT
TRBV11-3	NA	TRBJ1-5	NA	CASSLDGGSNQPQHF	TGTGCCAGCAGCTTAGATGGGGGGAGCAATCAGCCCCAGCATTTT